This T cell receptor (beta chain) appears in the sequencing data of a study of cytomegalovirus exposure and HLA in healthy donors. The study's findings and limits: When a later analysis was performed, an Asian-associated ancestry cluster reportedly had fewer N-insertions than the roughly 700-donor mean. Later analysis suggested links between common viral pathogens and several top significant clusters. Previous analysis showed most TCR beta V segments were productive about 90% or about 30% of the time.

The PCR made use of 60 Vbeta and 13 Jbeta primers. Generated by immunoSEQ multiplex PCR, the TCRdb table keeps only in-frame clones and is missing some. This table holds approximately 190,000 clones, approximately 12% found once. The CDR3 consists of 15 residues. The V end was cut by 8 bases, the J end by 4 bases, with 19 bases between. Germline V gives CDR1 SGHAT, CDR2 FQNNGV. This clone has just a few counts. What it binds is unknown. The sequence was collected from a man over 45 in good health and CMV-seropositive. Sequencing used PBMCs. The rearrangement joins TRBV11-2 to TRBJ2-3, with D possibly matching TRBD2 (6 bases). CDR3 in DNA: TGTGCCAGCTCCTCATCGGGGGTGCAGGCAGATACGCAGTATTTT. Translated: CASSSSGVQADTQYF.